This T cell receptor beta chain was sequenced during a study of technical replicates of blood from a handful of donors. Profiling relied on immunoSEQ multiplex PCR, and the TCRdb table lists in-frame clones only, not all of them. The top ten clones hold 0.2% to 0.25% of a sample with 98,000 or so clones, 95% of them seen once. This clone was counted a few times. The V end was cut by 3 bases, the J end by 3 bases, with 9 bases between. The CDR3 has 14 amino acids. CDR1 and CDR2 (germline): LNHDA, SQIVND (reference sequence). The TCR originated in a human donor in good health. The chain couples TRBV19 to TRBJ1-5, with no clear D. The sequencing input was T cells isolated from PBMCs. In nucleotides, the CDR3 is TGTGCCAGTAGTATGTCTAGCCCCAATCAGCCCCAGCATTTT. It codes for CASSMSSPNQPQHF.